This TCR beta chain derives from a study of a mutant IDH1 vaccine in newly diagnosed glioma. On the study more broadly: Vaccines began 4-6 weeks after radiotherapy alone, or with temozolomide cycles.

Profiled with immunoSEQ multiplex PCR; TCRdb holds only in-frame clones, not every one. In the table there are under 60,000 clones, 60% to 85% of which are singletons. CDR1 is SQVTM and CDR2 is ANQGSEA in the germline V gene. Trimming shortened V by 5 bases and J by 4 bases, and 9 bases separated the two germline ends. This CDR3 region has 12 residues. Indicated time point: week 47, end of study. Every single dose of the vaccine, 300 ug of mutant IDH1 20-mer peptide, came with topical imiquimod. A few counts support this clone. Its antigen remains unidentified. The clonotype comes from a woman aged 40 to 50 with glioma. Some clones in this sample may be carry-over from other donors' samples. Material: PBMCs, obtained from a glioma patient whose treatment included an IDH1 peptide vaccine. This rearrangement joins TRBV29-1 to TRBJ1-3; D is uncertain. The chain's CDR3 is CSVLIAGNTIYF. The CDR3 DNA reads TGCAGCGTTTTGATAGCCGGAAACACCATATATTTT.